This is a list of T cell receptor beta chains from one sample in a study of blood T cells in healthy people across ages. Via MiXCR, TCRdb re-called the 5' RACE reads, giving one row per CDR3 protein. The data contain roughly 800,000 distinct CDR3 sequences, more than 20% of them singletons. These records were also assigned to another study, of T cells of mothers and their children.

Sequenced material: blood. The receptors were gathered from a boy between 10 and 17 years old in good health. CDR3s include the opening cysteine and the closing phenylalanine or tryptophan. Fields, in order: clone size, J gene, D gene, V gene, CDR3 protein, CDR3 DNA. The D gene is left open where the match is weak. Where a row states a size, it is once, few, many or the class of an expanded clone; other rows omit it.

abundance: few
j_gene: TRBJ1-2
d_gene: -
v_gene: TRBV7-9
CDR3aa: CASSGGDSHQDHYGYTF
CDR3nt: TGTGCCAGCAGCGGAGGCGACAGCCACCAAGACCACTATGGCTACACCTTC

abundance: few
j_gene: TRBJ1-5
d_gene: -
v_gene: TRBV15
CDR3aa: CATSRGGPSNQPQHF
CDR3nt: TGTGCCACCAGCAGAGGAGGGCCCAGCAATCAGCCCCAGCATTTT

abundance: -
j_gene: TRBJ2-5
d_gene: TRBD1
v_gene: TRBV11-2
CDR3aa: CACSSDRGQGRTQYF
CDR3nt: TGTGCCTGCAGCTCGGACAGGGGGCAAGGACGGACCCAGTACTTC

abundance: -
j_gene: TRBJ1-4
d_gene: -
v_gene: TRBV7-6
CDR3aa: CASSLAAGGLGEKLFF
CDR3nt: TGTGCCAGCAGCTTAGCCGCCGGGGGTTTGGGTGAAAAACTGTTTTTT

abundance: few
j_gene: TRBJ2-7
d_gene: -
v_gene: TRBV27
CDR3aa: CASSLTHAGFHEQYF
CDR3nt: TGTGCCAGCAGTCTGACCCATGCAGGGTTTCACGAGCAGTACTTC

abundance: few
j_gene: TRBJ2-1
d_gene: TRBD2
v_gene: TRBV29-1
CDR3aa: CSGRNRLAGANEQFF
CDR3nt: TGCAGCGGAAGAAACCGACTAGCGGGGGCCAATGAGCAGTTCTTC

abundance: -
j_gene: TRBJ2-5
d_gene: -
v_gene: TRBV29-1
CDR3aa: CSALVGGPETQYF
CDR3nt: TGCAGCGCCCTCGTGGGGGGGCCAGAGACCCAGTACTTC

abundance: few
j_gene: TRBJ2-5
d_gene: -
v_gene: TRBV5-1
CDR3aa: CASSSGHFQETQYF
CDR3nt: TGCGCCAGCAGCTCGGGACACTTCCAAGAGACCCAGTACTTC

abundance: few
j_gene: TRBJ2-7
d_gene: -
v_gene: TRBV5-1
CDR3aa: CASSSDGVGYEQYF
CDR3nt: TGCGCCAGCAGCTCCGACGGGGTGGGCTACGAGCAGTACTTC

abundance: -
j_gene: TRBJ2-1
d_gene: TRBD2
v_gene: TRBV20-1
CDR3aa: CSARDYLIYNEQFF
CDR3nt: TGCAGTGCTCGGGACTACTTGATCTACAATGAGCAGTTCTTC

abundance: -
j_gene: TRBJ2-6
d_gene: -
v_gene: TRBV6-1
CDR3aa: CASSHGDGLKHSGANVLTF
CDR3nt: TGTGCCAGCAGCCATGGGGACGGCCTTAAACACTCTGGGGCCAACGTCCTGACTTTC

abundance: -
j_gene: TRBJ1-2
d_gene: -
v_gene: TRBV7-2
CDR3aa: CASSGRGRTNYGYTF
CDR3nt: TGTGCCAGCAGCGGAAGAGGGAGAACTAACTATGGCTACACCTTC

abundance: -
j_gene: TRBJ1-6
d_gene: -
v_gene: TRBV28
CDR3aa: CASSFPPGGLNSPLHF
CDR3nt: TGTGCCAGCAGTTTTCCCCCCGGGGGCCTTAATTCACCCCTCCACTTT

abundance: few
j_gene: TRBJ2-7
d_gene: -
v_gene: TRBV28
CDR3aa: CASSSSRQGIYEQYF
CDR3nt: TGTGCCAGCAGCTCATCTCGGCAGGGAATCTACGAGCAGTACTTC

abundance: few
j_gene: TRBJ2-5
d_gene: TRBD1
v_gene: TRBV15
CDR3aa: CATRDRQRQETQYF
CDR3nt: TGTGCCACCAGGGACAGGCAAAGACAAGAGACCCAGTACTTC

abundance: few
j_gene: TRBJ2-5
d_gene: TRBD1
v_gene: TRBV5-1
CDR3aa: CASSSLPGTGDTQYF
CDR3nt: TGCGCCAGCAGCTCCCTCCCCGGGACAGGGGATACCCAGTACTTC

abundance: -
j_gene: TRBJ1-3
d_gene: -
v_gene: TRBV29-1
CDR3aa: CSGSNSGNTIYF
CDR3nt: TGCAGCGGGTCAAACTCTGGAAACACCATATATTTT

abundance: -
j_gene: TRBJ2-1
d_gene: TRBD2
v_gene: TRBV7-2
CDR3aa: CASSPTGLAGRGEQFF
CDR3nt: TGTGCCAGCAGCCCGACAGGACTAGCGGGGAGGGGTGAGCAGTTCTTC

abundance: few
j_gene: TRBJ2-1
d_gene: TRBD1
v_gene: TRBV28
CDR3aa: CASSLTGTVNNEQFF
CDR3nt: TGCGCCAGCAGTTTAACCGGGACAGTAAACAATGAGCAGTTCTTC

abundance: -
j_gene: TRBJ1-1
d_gene: TRBD1
v_gene: TRBV7-2
CDR3aa: CASSPLRTGQGIEAFF
CDR3nt: TGTGCCAGCAGCCCGCTTAGGACGGGACAGGGAATTGAAGCTTTCTTT

abundance: -
j_gene: TRBJ2-1
d_gene: TRBD1
v_gene: TRBV5-1
CDR3aa: CVSSLDRDRGYNEQFF
CDR3nt: TGCGTCAGCAGCTTGGACCGGGACAGGGGCTACAATGAGCAGTTCTTC

abundance: few
j_gene: TRBJ2-1
d_gene: -
v_gene: TRBV4-1
CDR3aa: CASSQQLVSYNEQFF
CDR3nt: TGCGCCAGCAGCCAACAACTAGTATCCTACAATGAGCAGTTCTTC

abundance: -
j_gene: TRBJ1-3
d_gene: -
v_gene: TRBV12-3/TRBV12-4
CDR3aa: CASSPSGISGNTIYF
CDR3nt: TGTGCCAGCAGTCCCTCTGGGATCTCTGGAAACACCATATATTTT

abundance: -
j_gene: TRBJ2-5
d_gene: TRBD1
v_gene: TRBV24-1
CDR3aa: CATSVTGVYKETQYF
CDR3nt: TGTGCCACCAGTGTAACAGGGGTCTACAAAGAGACCCAGTACTTC

abundance: few
j_gene: TRBJ2-3
d_gene: TRBD2
v_gene: TRBV20-1
CDR3aa: CSAYSETSGRMLTDTQYF
CDR3nt: TGCAGCGCTTACTCCGAGACTAGCGGGAGAATGCTAACAGATACGCAGTATTTT

abundance: -
j_gene: TRBJ2-5
d_gene: -
v_gene: TRBV29-1
CDR3aa: CSVAGRLWETQYF
CDR3nt: TGCAGCGTTGCGGGTCGGCTGTGGGAGACCCAGTACTTC

abundance: few
j_gene: TRBJ1-6
d_gene: -
v_gene: TRBV27
CDR3aa: CASSWDMGDNSPLHF
CDR3nt: TGTGCCAGCAGTTGGGACATGGGGGACAATTCACCCCTCCACTTT

abundance: many
j_gene: TRBJ2-7
d_gene: -
v_gene: TRBV29-1
CDR3aa: CSVDGGNYEQYF
CDR3nt: TGCAGCGTTGATGGGGGGAACTACGAGCAGTACTTC

abundance: -
j_gene: TRBJ2-5
d_gene: TRBD2
v_gene: TRBV6-6
CDR3aa: CASTELAVEIQYF
CDR3nt: TGTGCCAGCACCGAACTAGCGGTGGAGATCCAGTACTTC

abundance: few
j_gene: TRBJ2-1
d_gene: -
v_gene: TRBV4-1
CDR3aa: CASRSLANEQFF
CDR3nt: TGCGCCAGCAGATCACTCGCCAATGAGCAGTTCTTC

abundance: -
j_gene: TRBJ2-1
d_gene: TRBD2
v_gene: TRBV7-9
CDR3aa: CASSLVAGRQNEQFF
CDR3nt: TGTGCCAGCAGCTTAGTAGCGGGAAGACAAAATGAGCAGTTCTTC

abundance: -
j_gene: TRBJ2-5
d_gene: -
v_gene: TRBV4-1
CDR3aa: CASSQVDRGQRETQYF
CDR3nt: TGTGCCAGCAGCCAGGTGGACAGAGGGCAACGGGAGACCCAGTACTTC

abundance: -
j_gene: TRBJ2-5
d_gene: TRBD2
v_gene: TRBV7-9
CDR3aa: CASSVAGGTETQYF
CDR3nt: TGTGCCAGCAGCGTAGCGGGGGGGACAGAGACCCAGTACTTC

abundance: -
j_gene: TRBJ1-2
d_gene: TRBD1
v_gene: TRBV6-1
CDR3aa: CASSERGQQLLNYGYTF
CDR3nt: TGTGCCAGCAGTGAAAGGGGGCAGCAACTACTTAACTATGGCTACACCTTC

abundance: few
j_gene: TRBJ2-1
d_gene: TRBD2
v_gene: TRBV29-1
CDR3aa: CSVEDGTSGYYNEQFF
CDR3nt: TGCAGCGTCGAAGATGGGACTAGCGGGTACTACAATGAGCAGTTCTTC

abundance: -
j_gene: TRBJ2-3
d_gene: -
v_gene: TRBV2
CDR3aa: CASRALAQYF
CDR3nt: TGTGCCAGTAGAGCCTTGGCGCAGTATTTT

abundance: -
j_gene: TRBJ2-7
d_gene: -
v_gene: TRBV5-1
CDR3aa: CASKRGGQDYEQYF
CDR3nt: TGCGCCAGCAAGAGAGGAGGCCAGGACTACGAGCAGTACTTC

abundance: -
j_gene: TRBJ2-4
d_gene: -
v_gene: TRBV7-9
CDR3aa: CASQDFKNIQYF
CDR3nt: TGTGCCAGTCAGGATTTCAAAAACATTCAGTACTTC

abundance: -
j_gene: TRBJ1-2
d_gene: -
v_gene: TRBV28
CDR3aa: CASSGGGINYGYTF
CDR3nt: TGTGCCAGCAGTGGCGGCGGAATTAACTATGGCTACACCTTC

abundance: -
j_gene: TRBJ2-4
d_gene: -
v_gene: TRBV19
CDR3aa: CASSISGGSIQYF
CDR3nt: TGTGCCAGTAGTATATCGGGTGGGAGCATTCAGTACTTC

abundance: -
j_gene: TRBJ2-1
d_gene: TRBD2
v_gene: TRBV20-1
CDR3aa: CSASRTSGGARNEQFF
CDR3nt: TGCAGTGCTAGTAGAACTAGCGGGGGGGCACGCAATGAGCAGTTCTTT

abundance: -
j_gene: TRBJ1-6
d_gene: -
v_gene: TRBV5-1
CDR3aa: CASSLEAGSYNSPLHF
CDR3nt: TGCGCCAGCAGCTTGGAGGCGGGCTCCTATAATTCACCCCTCCACTTT

abundance: few
j_gene: TRBJ2-2
d_gene: -
v_gene: TRBV28
CDR3aa: CASSKVPELFF
CDR3nt: TGTGCCAGCAGTAAGGTCCCGGAGCTGTTTTTT